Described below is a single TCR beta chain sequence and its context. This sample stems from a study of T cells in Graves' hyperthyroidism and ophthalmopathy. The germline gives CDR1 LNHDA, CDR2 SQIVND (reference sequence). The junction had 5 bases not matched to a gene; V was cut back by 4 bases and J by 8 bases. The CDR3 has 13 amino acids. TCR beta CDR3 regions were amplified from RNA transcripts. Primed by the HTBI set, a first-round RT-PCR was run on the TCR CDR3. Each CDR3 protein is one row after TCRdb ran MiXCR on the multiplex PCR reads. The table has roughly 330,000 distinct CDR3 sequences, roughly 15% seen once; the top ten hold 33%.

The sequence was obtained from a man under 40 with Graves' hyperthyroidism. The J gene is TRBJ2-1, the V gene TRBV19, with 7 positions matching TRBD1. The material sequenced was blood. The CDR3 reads CASSTTGYDEQFF. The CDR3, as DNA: TGTGCCAGTAGTACGACAGGGTACGATGAGCAGTTCTTC.